This T cell receptor (beta chain) stems from a study of identical twins. TCRdb processed the 5' RACE reads anew with MiXCR; each CDR3 protein has one entry. The data contain approximately 280,000 distinct CDR3 sequences, around 8.8% of them seen just once; the ten biggest clones take up around 2.1%. Trimming removed 2 bases at V and 4 bases at J, with 13 bases between. CDR1 is SGHNT and CDR2 is YYREEE in the germline V gene (reference sequence). CDR3 length: 14 residues. Findings and limits, study-wide: Twin-shared out-of-frame alpha sequences were enriched for low generation probability.

In the case of this clonotype: Its cognate antigen is unknown.

The same sample was also studied in work on yellow fever vaccine responses in identical twins.

Sample: memory (CD45RO+) T cells sorted from blood. The sequence was collected from a woman aged 18-35 years in good health. This chain links TRBV5-4 with TRBJ2-7, with D tentatively TRBD2 (7 bases). CDR3 DNA sequence: TGTGCCAGCAGCTTCACGGGGGGCGCATACGAGCAGTACTTC. Translating gives CASSFTGGAYEQYF.